The next 29 T cell receptor beta chains were all read from a single sample in a study of shared T cell receptors in the human thymus. Method: immunoSEQ multiplex PCR; TCRdb's copy keeps in-frame clones and lacks some. The table lists 500,000 to 850,000 clones, 70% to 90% of them singletons. Another study also made use of these data, one on human thymus T cells.

The sequenced sample consisted of thymocytes. Every receptor here comes from a boy younger than two with a congenital heart defect.

The chain is built from TRBV7-8 and TRBJ2-3; TRBD1 matches at 8 bases. Germline CDR1 SGHVS, CDR2 FQNEAQ. The CDR3 sequence is 18 residues long. The V and J ends lost 5 bases and 4 bases, in that order; junction bases with no gene match: 17. CDR3 in DNA: TGTGCCAGCAGCCCCAATGGGATGGGGGACAGGTGCGCAGATACGCAGTATTTT. Translated: CASSPNGMGDRCADTQYF.

V and J are TRBV6-1 and TRBJ2-1; 7 nucleotides line up with TRBD2. The CDR3 is 14 residues long. With V trimmed by 3 bases and J by 10 bases, 9 bases remained unmatched. CDR1 MNHNS and CDR2 SASEGT come from the germline V gene. The CDR3 here is CASSERERPGEQFF. CDR3 DNA sequence: TGTGCCAGCAGTGAGCGGGAGAGGCCAGGAGAGCAGTTCTTC.

The chain combines TRBV28 with TRBJ2-1, with unresolved D. Trimming took off 2 bases at V and 5 bases at J, with 4 bases between the two ends. The CDR3 loop spans 12 amino acids. Germline-derived CDR1 and CDR2 are MDHEN and SYDVKM. CDR3 nucleotides: TGTGCCAGCAGTTTAGGCCACAATGAGCAGTTCTTC. Its protein product is CASSLGHNEQFF.

This chain connects TRBV6-5 to TRBJ1-4, with D possibly TRBD1 on 6 matching bases. The V end was cut by 4 bases, the J end by 3 bases, with 9 bases between. From germline, CDR1 is MNHEY and CDR2 SVGAGI. The CDR3 totals 14 residues. CDR3 in DNA: TGTGCCAGCAGTTTGACAGGCTCTAATGAAAAACTGTTTTTT. It specifies CASSLTGSNEKLFF.

In its sample, this clone was seen once. The V gene is TRBV27, the J gene TRBJ1-2; D possibly corresponds to TRBD1 (6 bases). V was cut by 2 bases and J by 4 bases, with 14 bases left in between. CDR3 length: 15 residues. The germline CDR1 and CDR2 sequences are MNHEY and SMNVEV (reference sequence). This CDR3 reads CASSLAGEFVYGYTF. The CDR3 DNA follows: TGTGCCAGCAGTTTAGCAGGGGAGTTTGTCTATGGCTACACCTTC.

The V and J genes are TRBV11-2 and TRBJ2-5; D ambiguous. Near its end, the DNA agrees better with TRBJ2-7, so the J call may be wrong. The germline gives CDR1 SGHAT, CDR2 FQNNGV. CDR3 length equals 11 residues. The CDR3 loop is CASSSPYEQYF. CDR3 DNA sequence: TGTGCCAGCAGCTCCCCCTACGAGCAGTACTTC.

The J gene is TRBJ2-7, the V gene TRBV2; 7 bases fit TRBD1. Germline V gene lookup returns CDR1 SNHLY and CDR2 FYNNEI. With 8 bases clipped from V and 3 bases from J, the junction kept 4 bases outside the gene matches. The length of the CDR3 is 12 residues. CDR3 sequence reads: CASGDRDYEQYF. The CDR3 coding sequence is TGTGCCAGCGGAGACAGGGACTACGAGCAGTACTTC.

The J gene is TRBJ1-4, the V gene TRBV6-1, with D possibly matching TRBD1 (5 bases). The V and J ends lost 0 bases and 3 bases respectively, with 14 bases between them. The CDR3 is 17 amino acids. Germline V CDR1 and CDR2: MNHNS, SASEGT. CDR3 sequence (DNA): TGTGCCAGCAGTGAAGCGGGGGAAAGCGGGGCTAATGAAAAACTGTTTTTT. This translates into CASSEAGESGANEKLFF.

This clone was seen just once. This chain links TRBV6-1 with TRBJ1-6; 7 bases align to TRBD1. The CDR3 length is 15 residues. Germline V gives CDR1 MNHNS, CDR2 SASEGT. After removal of 6 bases from V and 9 bases from J, the junction contained 11 bases not matched to a gene. The CDR3 DNA reads TGTGCCAGCAGGACCCGGGACAGTGGCCTTTCACCCCTCCACTTT. Residues: CASRTRDSGLSPLHF.

V gene TRBV10-2 combines with J gene TRBJ2-5; TRBD1 matches at 7 bases. The V and J ends lost 3 bases and 2 bases, in that order; junction bases with no gene match: 6. The V gene's germline CDR1 is WSHSY and CDR2 SAAADI. The CDR3 sequence is 15 residues long. CDR3 in amino acids: CASSDFPGQQETQYF. In DNA, the CDR3 is TGCGCCAGCAGTGATTTTCCGGGACAGCAAGAGACCCAGTACTTC.

The V gene is TRBV5-4, the J gene TRBJ2-5, with D possibly matching TRBD2 (5 bases). Germline CDR1 and CDR2: SGHNT and YYREEE (reference sequence). This CDR3 spans 16 amino acids. V was shortened by 0 bases and J by 5 bases, with 17 bases between the two germline ends. The CDR3 coding sequence is TGTGCCAGCAGCTTGGCCGGGGTTTATTGGCGGGAGACCCAGTACTTC. Amino acid sequence: CASSLAGVYWRETQYF.

V is TRBV14 and J is TRBJ2-1; 11 bases are a match to TRBD2. The CDR3 is 15 amino acids. Germline CDR1 and CDR2: SGHDN and FVKESK. Losses at the gene ends were 4 bases for V and 8 bases for J; bases not matched to a gene: 7. The CDR3 region is CASSPTSGKGDEQFF. Here the CDR3 DNA reads TGTGCCAGCAGCCCGACTAGCGGGAAAGGCGATGAGCAGTTCTTC.

This clone occurred a few times. CDR3 DNA: TGTGCCAGCAGCTCGTGGACAGTTACAGATACGCAGTATTTT. As protein: CASSSWTVTDTQYF. The V gene is TRBV7-8, the J gene TRBJ2-3; tentative D call: TRBD1 (6 bases). This CDR3 spans 14 amino acids. The germline V gene has CDR1 SGHVS and CDR2 FQNEAQ. Trimming removed 4 bases at V and 3 bases at J, with 11 bases between.

CDR3 sequence: CASSELLGGNTEAFF. The DNA of the CDR3 is TGTGCCAGCAGTGAGTTATTGGGGGGGAACACTGAAGCTTTCTTT. V and J are TRBV2 and TRBJ1-1; possibly TRBD1 for D (5 bases). V was cut by 3 bases and J by 1 base, with 12 bases left in between. Germline V lookup: CDR1 SNHLY, CDR2 FYNNEI. The CDR3 is made up of 15 amino acids.

This chain connects TRBV7-9 to TRBJ1-2, with 10 bases aligning to TRBD1. This CDR3 is built from 14 residues. Germline CDR1 and CDR2: SEHNR and FQNEAQ (reference sequence). V was pared by 5 bases and J by 10 bases, with 10 bases of the junction left unmatched. The CDR3 DNA reads as TGTGCCAGCAGCCCTCGCCGGGACAGGGGCGACTACACCTTC. This sequence encodes CASSPRRDRGDYTF. Using reference TRBV7-9 and TRBJ1-2 for the parts outside the CDR3, the full variable domain is DTGVSQNPRHKITKRGQNVTFRCDPISEHNRLYWYRQTLGQGPEFLTYFQNEAQLEKSRLLSDRFSAERPKGSFSTLEIQRTEQGDSAMYLCASSPRRDRGDYTFGSGTRLTVV.

The chain links TRBV7-2 to TRBJ2-7; the match to TRBD2 covers 7 bases. Germline trimming cut 5 bases from V and 0 bases from J; bases unmatched to any gene: 7. This CDR3 is built from 15 residues. In germline, CDR1 is SGHTA, CDR2 FQGNSA. In nucleotides, the CDR3 is TGTGCCAGCAGCCCGCGGGGGACGGTCTCCTACGAGCAGTACTTC. Its protein product is CASSPRGTVSYEQYF.

The J gene is TRBJ2-7, the V gene TRBV5-1; tentatively, D is TRBD2 (6 bases). Germline-derived CDR1 and CDR2 are SGHRS and YFSETQ. There are 15 residues in the CDR3. Trimming removed 1 base from V and 3 bases from J, with 14 bases in between. The CDR3 region has the DNA TGCGCCAGCAGCTTGCCGCGGGAAGGTAACTACGAGCAGTACTTC. Translated, it gives CASSLPREGNYEQYF.

This chain links TRBV5-1 with TRBJ2-1; a possible D gene is TRBD2 (5 bases). The CDR3 has 20 amino acids. The V gene lost 2 bases and the J gene lost 3 bases, with 27 bases spanning the gap. The germline gives CDR1 SGHRS, CDR2 YFSETQ. The CDR3 is CASSFSPPVSRANLYNEQFF. DNA of the CDR3: TGCGCCAGCAGCTTCAGTCCTCCCGTGTCGAGGGCCAACCTCTACAATGAGCAGTTCTTC.

This clone was counted a single time. The CDR3 region has the DNA TGTGCCAGCAGCTTAACGCGGGGGCCATCCAACTACGAGCAGTACTTC. Its protein is CASSLTRGPSNYEQYF. V is TRBV11-2 and J is TRBJ2-7; maybe TRBD2 (7 bases). Germline loops: CDR1 SGHAT, CDR2 FQNNGV. Trimming shortened V by 2 bases and J by 3 bases, and 17 bases separated the two germline ends. The CDR3 has 16 amino acids.

The chain joins TRBV19 to TRBJ1-5; maybe TRBD1 (5 bases). Trimming shortened V by 1 base and J by 5 bases, and 15 bases separated the two germline ends. Germline V gene data show CDR1 as LNHDA and CDR2 as SQIVND (reference sequence). The CDR3 sequence is 16 residues long. The CDR3 reads CASSIVQAAGDQPQHF. CDR3 nucleotides: TGTGCCAGTAGTATAGTACAGGCGGCGGGGGATCAGCCCCAGCATTTT.

The V call is TRBV15, the J call TRBJ1-4; TRBD1 agrees at 10 bases. With 0 bases clipped from V and 7 bases from J, the junction kept 5 bases outside the gene matches. The CDR3 covers 16 residues. Germline values: CDR1 LNHNV, CDR2 YYDKDF (reference sequence). The CDR3 loop is CATSRDRTGGGEKLFF. CDR3 nucleotides: TGTGCCACCAGCAGAGATAGGACAGGGGGAGGTGAAAAACTGTTTTTT.

This clone was detected only once. The chain employs TRBV30 and TRBJ2-1; 7 nucleotides align to TRBD2. CDR3 length: 22 residues. CDR1 is GTSNPN and CDR2 is SVGIG in the germline V gene (reference sequence). J was trimmed by 4 bases and V by 0 bases; bases with no gene match: 27. The chain's CDR3 is CAWSVVIGTPRTLAEEYNEQFF. The DNA for the CDR3 is TGTGCCTGGAGTGTTGTTATCGGAACCCCTCGAACCCTAGCGGAAGAGTACAATGAGCAGTTCTTC. Drawing the rest from reference TRBV30 and TRBJ2-1, the complete variable domain is SQTIHQWPATLVQPVGSPLSLECTVEGTSNPNLYWYRQAAGRGLQLLFYSVGIGQISSEVPQNLSASRPQDRQFILSSKKLLLSDSGFYLCAWSVVIGTPRTLAEEYNEQFFGPGTRLTVL.

The chain combines TRBV25-1 with TRBJ2-2; a possible D gene is TRBD1 (5 bases). CDR1 MGHDK and CDR2 SYGVNS come from the germline V gene. V gave up 3 bases and J gave up 1 base, with 6 bases separating them. The CDR3 totals 14 residues. The CDR3 protein is CASSDRVNTGELFF. The CDR3 nucleotides are TGTGCCAGCAGTGACAGGGTGAACACCGGGGAGCTGTTTTTT.

J is TRBJ2-6 and V is TRBV25-1; 7 bases fit TRBD1. J was trimmed by 0 bases and V by 5 bases; bases with no gene match: 4. The germline V gene encodes CDR1 MGHDK and CDR2 SYGVNS. The CDR3 consists of 16 residues. CDR3 in amino acids: CASSSQGVSGANVLTF. CDR3 sequence (DNA): TGTGCCAGCAGTTCCCAGGGGGTCTCTGGGGCCAACGTCCTGACTTTC.

This clone was seen once. This chain links TRBV27 with TRBJ1-2; 11 bases agree with TRBD1. Losses at the gene ends were 6 bases for V and 6 bases for J; bases not matched to a gene: 9. The CDR3 is made up of 15 amino acids. The germline CDR1 and CDR2 sequences are MNHEY and SMNVEV (reference sequence). CDR3 loop: CASSRRGQGANGYTF. In DNA form, the CDR3 reads TGTGCCAGCAGCCGACGCGGACAGGGGGCGAATGGCTACACCTTC.

The CDR3 reads CASSLPLRQGAGVGGYTF. The CDR3 DNA reads TGTGCCAGCAGTTTACCCCTTCGACAGGGGGCGGGGGTTGGGGGCTACACCTTC. The rearrangement uses TRBV28 and TRBJ1-2; 10 bases map to TRBD1. V gave up 2 bases and J gave up 8 bases; unmatched junction bases: 17. This CDR3 has 18 residues. Germline lookup yields CDR1 MDHEN and CDR2 SYDVKM.

The V and J genes are TRBV29-1 and TRBJ2-2; possibly TRBD2 for D (7 bases). Trimming pared 4 bases from V and 2 bases from J, leaving 17 bases between. CDR1 is SQVTM and CDR2 is ANQGSEA in the germline V gene. The CDR3 covers 16 residues. For the CDR3, the DNA is TGCAGCGTTGTAAGAGGGGGGAGGGATAACACCGGGGAGCTGTTTTTT. Protein sequence: CSVVRGGRDNTGELFF.

This chain uses TRBV13 with TRBJ1-1; 9 positions agree with TRBD1. The CDR3 has 18 amino acids. The trim removed 4 bases at V and 3 bases at J, leaving 15 bases unmatched. Germline values: CDR1 PRHDT, CDR2 FYEKMQ (reference sequence). The CDR3 nucleotides are TGTGCCAGCAGCTGCCGGATGACAGGGGGAGGGTGTGACACTGAAGCTTTCTTT. As protein: CASSCRMTGGGCDTEAFF.

The rearrangement links TRBV5-4 to TRBJ2-3, with 10 bases matching TRBD2. CDR1 and CDR2 (germline): SGHNT, YYREEE (reference sequence). After removal of 4 bases from V and 6 bases from J, the junction contained 5 bases not matched to a gene. The CDR3 consists of 14 residues. The CDR3 is CASSLAGVGDTQYF. The CDR3 coding sequence is TGTGCCAGCAGCCTAGCGGGAGTTGGGGATACGCAGTATTTT.